This TCR beta chain originates from a study of OX40 agonist ivuxolimab in advanced cancers. With respect to the entire study: Ivuxolimab, which targeted the costimulatory receptor OX40 (CD134), was an agonistic, fully human IgG2 monoclonal antibody. A male proportion of around 81% and a mean age of 60 years, ranging from about 23 to 79, were recorded for the dose-escalation cohort. Of the approximately 50 dose-escalation patients, hepatocellular carcinoma was present in 19, melanoma in about 15, renal cell carcinoma in 9 and head and neck cancer in 9. Partial responses occurred in three dose-escalation patients, of whom one had hepatocellular carcinoma and two had cutaneous melanoma. Prior anti-PD-1, anti-PD-L1 or anti-CTLA-4 therapy was permitted, and checkpoint inhibitors had been received by about 37% of dose-escalation patients. Intravenous ivuxolimab was administered to patients every 2 weeks at six dose levels: 0.01, 0.1, 0.3, 1.5, 3 and 10 mg/kg. The point of sequencing TCRbeta in the periphery was to test whether ivuxolimab changed TCR sequence diversity and drove clonal T-cell expansion. The paper covers the monotherapy dose-escalation part of the phase I ivuxolimab trial, which included N ≈ 54 patients. Study-wide findings and limitations: Low levels of normalized T-cell clonal expansion were also seen in some patients who did not respond. At doses of 0.1 to 3.0 mg/kg, clonal expansion of both CD4+ and CD8+ T cells in blood was seen between baseline and week 6. Antigen specificity was not determined for the clonally expanded peripheral T cells. In the 0.1-3.0 mg/kg groups, partial responders were among the patients with the lowest normalized peripheral clonal expansion, particularly in CD8+ T cells. After ivuxolimab, expanded clones were on average more numerous among CD8+ T cells than among CD4+ T cells.

Turning to this clone: The specificity of this receptor is unknown. One junction end does not reproduce the germline sequence, and a read error may be involved.

The germline V gene sets CDR1 to SGHTA and CDR2 to FQGTGA. There are 15 amino acids in the CDR3, from cysteine to phenylalanine inclusive. The CDR3 DNA has 45 bases and is translated from base 1. The trial excluded patients who had a history of autoimmune disease or were on systemic immunosuppression. Peripheral blood for TCR sequencing was drawn from every dose cohort at baseline, at cycle 4 day 1 and at cycle 7 day 1. The samples were taken from a phase I, first-in-human, multicenter, open-label dose-escalation trial of ivuxolimab. Adults with locally advanced or metastatic head and neck squamous cell, hepatocellular, melanoma or renal cell carcinoma were enrolled in the trial. CD4+ and CD8+ T cells were sorted separately from peripheral blood before TCR sequencing. To sequence the TCRbeta CDR3 region, genomic DNA was isolated from the sorted cells. The immunoSEQ Assay was used to sequence the TCRbeta CDR3 regions. As stored in TCRdb, this immuneACCESS dataset retains in-frame rearrangements with V and J assigned. A fraction of the clones does not appear; measured against another copy, unresolved V genes explain less than half of the discrepancy, and the remainder lacks a known reason. Present in this sample are tens of thousands of clones, over 90% of which were seen just once. Jointly, the top ten make up more than 20% of the sample.

The rearranged chain carries TRBV7-3 and TRBJ2-3; 8 bases in between match TRBD2. The source of this sequence is an adult with an advanced solid tumor such as melanoma, head and neck, liver or kidney cancer. The sequencing here drew on CD4+ or CD8+ T cells sorted from blood, taken in a trial of the OX40 agonist ivuxolimab. The CDR3: CASSLTAGGVDTQYF. The DNA sequence follows: TGTGCCAGCAGCCTAACTGCGGGAGGAGTAGATACGCAGTATTTT. The variable domain in full, with residues beyond the CDR3 obtained from the reference TRBV7-3 and TRBJ2-3 genes, is GAGVSQTPSNKVTEKGKYVELRCDPISGHTALYWYRQSLGQGPEFLIYFQGTGAADDSGLPNDRFFAVRPEGSVSTLKIQRTERGDSAVYLCASSLTAGGVDTQYFGPGTRLTVL.